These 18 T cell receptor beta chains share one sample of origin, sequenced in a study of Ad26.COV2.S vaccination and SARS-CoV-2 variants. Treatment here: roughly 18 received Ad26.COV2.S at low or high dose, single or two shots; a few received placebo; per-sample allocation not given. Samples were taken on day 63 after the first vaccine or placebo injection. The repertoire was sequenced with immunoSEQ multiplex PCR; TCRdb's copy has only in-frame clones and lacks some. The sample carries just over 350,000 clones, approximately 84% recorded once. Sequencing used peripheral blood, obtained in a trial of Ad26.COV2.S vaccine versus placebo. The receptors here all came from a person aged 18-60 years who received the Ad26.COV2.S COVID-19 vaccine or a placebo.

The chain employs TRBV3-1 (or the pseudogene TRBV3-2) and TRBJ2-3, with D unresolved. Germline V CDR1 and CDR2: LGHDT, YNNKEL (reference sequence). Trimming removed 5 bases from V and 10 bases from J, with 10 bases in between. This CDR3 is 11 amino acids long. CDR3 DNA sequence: TGTGCCAGCAGCTCCCCCCTCTCGCAGTATTTT. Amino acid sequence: CASSSPLSQYF.

The CDR3 DNA reads as TGTGCCAGTAGCCCTACCCGGGGGATGGGTGAAAAACTGTTTTTT. It is translated as CASSPTRGMGEKLFF. The chain uses TRBV19 and TRBJ1-4; a weak D match, TRBD1 (5 bases). Trimming removed 6 bases at V and 7 bases at J, with 18 bases between. The CDR3 spans 15 residues. Germline V gene sequence: CDR1 LNHDA, CDR2 SQIVND (reference sequence).

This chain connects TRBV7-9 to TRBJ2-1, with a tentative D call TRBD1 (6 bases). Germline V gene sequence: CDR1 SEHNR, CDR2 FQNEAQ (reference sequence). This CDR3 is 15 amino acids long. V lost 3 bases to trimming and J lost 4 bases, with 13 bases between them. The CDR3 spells CASSFGQGNYNEQFF. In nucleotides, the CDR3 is TGTGCCAGCAGCTTTGGGCAGGGGAATTACAATGAGCAGTTCTTC.

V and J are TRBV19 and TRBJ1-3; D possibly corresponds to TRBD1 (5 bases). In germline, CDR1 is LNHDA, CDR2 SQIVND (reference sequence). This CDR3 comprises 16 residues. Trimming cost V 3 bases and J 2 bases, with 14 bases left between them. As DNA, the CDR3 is TGTGCCAGTAGTATCCTATCAGGGATGACTGGAAACACCATATATTTT. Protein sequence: CASSILSGMTGNTIYF.

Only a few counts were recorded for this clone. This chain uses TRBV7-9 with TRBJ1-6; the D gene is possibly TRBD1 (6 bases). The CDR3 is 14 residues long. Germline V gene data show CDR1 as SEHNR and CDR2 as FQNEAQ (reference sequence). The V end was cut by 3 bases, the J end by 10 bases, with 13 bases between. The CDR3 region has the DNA TGTGCCAGCAGCTTTGCTCAGGGGAGCTCACCCCTCCACTTT. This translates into CASSFAQGSSPLHF. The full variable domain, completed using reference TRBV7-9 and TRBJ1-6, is DTGVSQNPRHKITKRGQNVTFRCDPISEHNRLYWYRQTLGQGPEFLTYFQNEAQLEKSRLLSDRFSAERPKGSFSTLEIQRTEQGDSAMYLCASSFAQGSSPLHFGNGTRLTVT.

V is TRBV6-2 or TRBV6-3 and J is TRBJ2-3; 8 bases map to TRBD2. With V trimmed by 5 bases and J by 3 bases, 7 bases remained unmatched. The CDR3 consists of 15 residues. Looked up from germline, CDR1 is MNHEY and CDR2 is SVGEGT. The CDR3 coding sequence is TGTGCCAGCAGTGACCCCCGGGGGGGGACAGATACGCAGTATTTT. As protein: CASSDPRGGTDTQYF.

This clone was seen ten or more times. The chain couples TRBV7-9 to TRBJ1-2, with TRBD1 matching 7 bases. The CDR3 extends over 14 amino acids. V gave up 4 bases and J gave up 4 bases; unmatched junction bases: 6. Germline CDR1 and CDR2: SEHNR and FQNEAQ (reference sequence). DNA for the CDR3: TGTGCCAGCAGCTCCGGGACAGATCCCTATGGCTACACCTTC. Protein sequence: CASSSGTDPYGYTF.

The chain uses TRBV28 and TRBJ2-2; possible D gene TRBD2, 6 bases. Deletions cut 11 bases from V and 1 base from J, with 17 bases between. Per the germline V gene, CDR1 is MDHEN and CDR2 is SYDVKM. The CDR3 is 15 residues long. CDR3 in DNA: TGTGCCTCCCTACCCGGAGGGGAGAACACCGGGGAGCTGTTTTTT. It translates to CASLPGGENTGELFF.

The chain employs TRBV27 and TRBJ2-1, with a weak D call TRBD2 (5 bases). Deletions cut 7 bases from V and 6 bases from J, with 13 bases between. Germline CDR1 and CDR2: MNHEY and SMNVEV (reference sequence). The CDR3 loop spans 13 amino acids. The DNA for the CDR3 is TGTGCCAGCACTCCCGAGGCGGGCAATGAGCAGTTCTTC. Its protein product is CASTPEAGNEQFF.

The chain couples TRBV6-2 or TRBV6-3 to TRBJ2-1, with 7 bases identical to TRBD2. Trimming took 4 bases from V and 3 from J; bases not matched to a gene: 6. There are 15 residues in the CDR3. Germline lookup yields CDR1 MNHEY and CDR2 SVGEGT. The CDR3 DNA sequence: TGTGCCAGCAGTTCAGGCGGGAGCCGCTACAATGAGCAGTTCTTC. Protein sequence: CASSSGGSRYNEQFF.

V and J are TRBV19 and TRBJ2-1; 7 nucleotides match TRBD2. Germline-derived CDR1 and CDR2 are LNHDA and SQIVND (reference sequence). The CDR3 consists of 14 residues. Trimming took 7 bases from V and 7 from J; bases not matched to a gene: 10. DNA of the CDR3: TGTGCCAGTACAGTGGGAGGGGTTGGAAATGAGCAGTTCTTC. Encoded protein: CASTVGGVGNEQFF.

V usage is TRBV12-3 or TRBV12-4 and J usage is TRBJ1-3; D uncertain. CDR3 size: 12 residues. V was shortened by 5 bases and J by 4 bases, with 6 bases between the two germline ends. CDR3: CASSRTGNTIYF. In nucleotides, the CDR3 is TGTGCCAGCAGTAGAACGGGAAACACCATATATTTT.

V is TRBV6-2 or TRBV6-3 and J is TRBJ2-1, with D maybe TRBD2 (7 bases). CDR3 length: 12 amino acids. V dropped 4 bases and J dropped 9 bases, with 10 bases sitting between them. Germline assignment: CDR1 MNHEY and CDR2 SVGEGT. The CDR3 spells CASSFGGLEQFF. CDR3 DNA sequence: TGTGCCAGCAGTTTCGGGGGGCTTGAGCAGTTCTTC.

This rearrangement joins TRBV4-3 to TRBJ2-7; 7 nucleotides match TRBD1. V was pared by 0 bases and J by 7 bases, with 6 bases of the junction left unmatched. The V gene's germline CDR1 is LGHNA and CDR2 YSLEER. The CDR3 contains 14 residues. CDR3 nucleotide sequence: TGCGCCAGCAGCCAAGATCGGGACAGAACAGAGCAGTACTTC. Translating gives CASSQDRDRTEQYF.

For the CDR3, the DNA is TGTGCCAGCAGCACTAGGACAGGTTCAAACGAGCAGTACTTC. It yields the protein CASSTRTGSNEQYF. The rearrangement joins TRBV7-9 to TRBJ2-7; the match to TRBD1 covers 7 bases. The CDR3 covers 14 residues. CDR1 is SEHNR and CDR2 is FQNEAQ in the germline V gene (reference sequence). Losses at the gene ends were 5 bases for V and 5 bases for J; bases not matched to a gene: 9.

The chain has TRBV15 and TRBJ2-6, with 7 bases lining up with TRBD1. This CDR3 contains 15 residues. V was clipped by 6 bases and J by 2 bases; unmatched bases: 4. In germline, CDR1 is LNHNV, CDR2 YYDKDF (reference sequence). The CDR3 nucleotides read TGTGCCACCAGAGGACAGGTGACTGGGGCCAACGTCCTGACTTTC. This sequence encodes CATRGQVTGANVLTF.

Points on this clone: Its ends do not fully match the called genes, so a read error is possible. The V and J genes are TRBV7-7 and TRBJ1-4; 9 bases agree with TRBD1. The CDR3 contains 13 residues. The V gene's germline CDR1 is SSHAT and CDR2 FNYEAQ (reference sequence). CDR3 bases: TGTGCTAGCAGCTTGGACAGGGGAGGAAAACTGTTTTTT. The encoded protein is CASSLDRGGKLFF.

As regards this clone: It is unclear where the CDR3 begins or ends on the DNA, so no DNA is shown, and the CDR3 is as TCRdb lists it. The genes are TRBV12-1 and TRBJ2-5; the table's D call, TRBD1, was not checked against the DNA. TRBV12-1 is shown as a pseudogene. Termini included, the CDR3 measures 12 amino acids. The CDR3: CASSFGGGTQYF.